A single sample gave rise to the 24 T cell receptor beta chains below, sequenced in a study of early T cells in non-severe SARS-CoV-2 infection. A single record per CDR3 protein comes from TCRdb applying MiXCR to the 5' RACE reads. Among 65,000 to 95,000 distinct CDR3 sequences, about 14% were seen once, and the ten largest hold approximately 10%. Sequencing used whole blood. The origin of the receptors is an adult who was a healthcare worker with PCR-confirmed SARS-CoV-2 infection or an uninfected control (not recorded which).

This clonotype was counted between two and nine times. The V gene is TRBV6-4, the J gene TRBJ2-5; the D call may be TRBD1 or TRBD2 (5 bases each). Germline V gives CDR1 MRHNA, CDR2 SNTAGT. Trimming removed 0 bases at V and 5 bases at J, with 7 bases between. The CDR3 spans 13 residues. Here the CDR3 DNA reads TGTGCCAGCAGTGACTCCTGGGGGGAGACCCAGTACTTC. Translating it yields CASSDSWGETQYF.

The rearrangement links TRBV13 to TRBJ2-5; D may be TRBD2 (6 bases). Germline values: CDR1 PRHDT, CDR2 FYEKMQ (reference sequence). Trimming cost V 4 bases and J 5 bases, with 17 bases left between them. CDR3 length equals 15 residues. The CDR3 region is CASSSPLGGEETQYF. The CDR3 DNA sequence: TGTGCCAGCAGCTCACCTCTGGGGGGTGAGGAGACCCAGTACTTC.

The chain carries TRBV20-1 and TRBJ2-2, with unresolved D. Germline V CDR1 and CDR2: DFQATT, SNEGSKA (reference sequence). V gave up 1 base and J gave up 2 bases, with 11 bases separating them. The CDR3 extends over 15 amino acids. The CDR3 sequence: CSARAAYPNTGELFF. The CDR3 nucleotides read TGCAGTGCTAGAGCTGCCTATCCCAACACCGGGGAGCTGTTTTTT.

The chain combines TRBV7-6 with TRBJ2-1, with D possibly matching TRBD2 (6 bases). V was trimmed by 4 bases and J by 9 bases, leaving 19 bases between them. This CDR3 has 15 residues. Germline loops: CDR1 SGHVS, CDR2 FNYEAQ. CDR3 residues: CASSSSRLGAVEQFF. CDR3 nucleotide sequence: TGTGCCAGCAGCTCGTCCCGACTAGGCGCTGTTGAGCAGTTCTTC.

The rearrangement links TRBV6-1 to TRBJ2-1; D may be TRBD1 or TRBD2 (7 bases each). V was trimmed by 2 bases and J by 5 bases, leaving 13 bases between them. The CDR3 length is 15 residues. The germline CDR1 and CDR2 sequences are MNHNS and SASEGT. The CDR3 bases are TGTGCCAGCAGTGAACCAGGGGGGGGTCACAATGAGCAGTTCTTC. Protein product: CASSEPGGGHNEQFF.

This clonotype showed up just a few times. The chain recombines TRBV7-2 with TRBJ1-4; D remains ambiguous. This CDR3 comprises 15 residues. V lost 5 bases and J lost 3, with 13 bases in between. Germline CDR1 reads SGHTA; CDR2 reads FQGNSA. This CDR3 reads CASSPDVLSNEKLFF. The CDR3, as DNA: TGTGCCAGCAGCCCCGACGTGCTGTCTAATGAAAAACTGTTTTTT.

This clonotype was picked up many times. The CDR3 coding sequence is TGTGCCAGCAGCCAAGGCGGCAATCAGCCCCAGCATTTT. The encoded protein is CASSQGGNQPQHF. The chain uses TRBV14 and TRBJ1-5, with unresolved D. Trimming shortened V by 1 base and J by 2 bases, and 3 bases separated the two germline ends. This CDR3 contains 13 residues. Germline-derived CDR1 and CDR2 are SGHDN and FVKESK.

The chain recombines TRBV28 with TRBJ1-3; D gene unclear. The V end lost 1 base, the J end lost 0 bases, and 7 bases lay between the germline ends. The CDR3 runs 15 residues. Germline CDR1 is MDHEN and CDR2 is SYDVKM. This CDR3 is CASSLSVHSGNTIYF. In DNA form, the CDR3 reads TGTGCCAGCAGTTTATCGGTTCACTCTGGAAACACCATATATTTT.

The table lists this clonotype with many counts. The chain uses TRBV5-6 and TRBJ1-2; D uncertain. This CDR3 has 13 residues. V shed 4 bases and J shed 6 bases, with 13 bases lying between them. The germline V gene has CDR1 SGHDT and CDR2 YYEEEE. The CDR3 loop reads CASSLTVPNGYTF. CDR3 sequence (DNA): TGTGCCAGCAGCCTAACAGTTCCGAATGGCTACACCTTC.

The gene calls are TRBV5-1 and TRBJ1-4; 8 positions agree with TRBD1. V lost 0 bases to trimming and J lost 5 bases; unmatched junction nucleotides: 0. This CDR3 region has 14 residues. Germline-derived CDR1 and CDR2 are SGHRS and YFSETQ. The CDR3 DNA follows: TGCGCCAGCAGCTTGGGACAGGGGAATGAAAAACTGTTTTTT. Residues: CASSLGQGNEKLFF.

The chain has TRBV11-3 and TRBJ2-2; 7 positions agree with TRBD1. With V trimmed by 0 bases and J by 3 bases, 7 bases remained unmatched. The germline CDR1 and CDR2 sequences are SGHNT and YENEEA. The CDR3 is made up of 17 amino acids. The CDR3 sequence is CASSLDRQGTDTGELFF. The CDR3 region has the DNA TGTGCCAGCAGCTTAGATAGACAGGGAACAGACACCGGGGAGCTGTTTTTT.

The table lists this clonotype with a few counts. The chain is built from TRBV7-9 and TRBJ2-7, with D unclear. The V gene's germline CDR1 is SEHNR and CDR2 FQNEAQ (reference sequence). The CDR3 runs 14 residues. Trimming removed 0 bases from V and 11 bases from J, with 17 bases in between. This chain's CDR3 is CASSLAKSPGGKYF. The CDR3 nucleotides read TGTGCCAGCAGCTTAGCGAAGAGTCCCGGCGGCAAGTACTTC.

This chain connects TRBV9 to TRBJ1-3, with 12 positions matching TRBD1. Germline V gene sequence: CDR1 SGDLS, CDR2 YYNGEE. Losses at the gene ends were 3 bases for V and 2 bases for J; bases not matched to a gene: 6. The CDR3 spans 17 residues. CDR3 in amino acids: CASSERDRGQPGNTIYF. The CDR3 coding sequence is TGTGCCAGCAGCGAGAGGGACAGGGGGCAGCCTGGAAACACCATATATTTT.

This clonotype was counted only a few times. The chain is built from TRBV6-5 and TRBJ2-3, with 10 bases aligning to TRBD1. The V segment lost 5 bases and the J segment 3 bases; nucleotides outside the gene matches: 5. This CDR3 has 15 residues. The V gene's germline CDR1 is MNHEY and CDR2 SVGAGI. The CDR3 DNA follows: TGTGCCAGCAGTCAACCGGGACAGGGGACAGATACGCAGTATTTT. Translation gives CASSQPGQGTDTQYF.

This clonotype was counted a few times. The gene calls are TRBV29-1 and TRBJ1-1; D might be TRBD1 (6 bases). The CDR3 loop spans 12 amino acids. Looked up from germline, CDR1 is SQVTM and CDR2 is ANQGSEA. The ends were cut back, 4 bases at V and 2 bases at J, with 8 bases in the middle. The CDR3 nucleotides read TGCAGCGTTGTAGGGACAAACACTGAAGCTTTCTTT. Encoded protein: CSVVGTNTEAFF. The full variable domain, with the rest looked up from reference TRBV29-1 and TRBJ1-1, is SAVISQKPSRDICQRGTSLTIQCQVDSQVTMMFWYRQQPGQSLTLIATANQGSEATYESGFVIDKFPISRPNLTFSTLTVSNMSPEDSSIYLCSVVGTNTEAFFGQGTRLTVV.

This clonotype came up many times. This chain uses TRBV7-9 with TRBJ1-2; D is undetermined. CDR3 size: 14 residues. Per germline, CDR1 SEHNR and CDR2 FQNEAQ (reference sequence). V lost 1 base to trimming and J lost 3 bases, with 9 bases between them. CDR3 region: CASSLVEGDYGYTF. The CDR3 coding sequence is TGTGCCAGCAGCTTAGTAGAAGGAGACTATGGCTACACCTTC.

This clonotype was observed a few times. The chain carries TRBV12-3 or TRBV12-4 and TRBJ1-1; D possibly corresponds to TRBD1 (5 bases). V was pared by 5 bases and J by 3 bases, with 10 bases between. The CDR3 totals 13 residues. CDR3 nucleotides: TGTGCCAGCAGTGGCGACAGTCACACTGAAGCTTTCTTT. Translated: CASSGDSHTEAFF.

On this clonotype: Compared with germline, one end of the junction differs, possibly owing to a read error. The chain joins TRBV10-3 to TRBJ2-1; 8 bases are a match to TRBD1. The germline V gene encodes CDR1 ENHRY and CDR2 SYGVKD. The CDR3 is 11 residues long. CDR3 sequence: CAISRTGKVIF. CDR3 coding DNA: TGTGCCATCAGCAGGACAGGGAAAGTGATCTTC.

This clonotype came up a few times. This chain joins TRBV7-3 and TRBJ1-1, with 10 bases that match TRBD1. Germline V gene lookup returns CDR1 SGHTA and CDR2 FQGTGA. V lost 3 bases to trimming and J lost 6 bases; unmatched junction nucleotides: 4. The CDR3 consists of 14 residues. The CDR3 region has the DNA TGTGCCAGCAGCTTGACAGGGGGCAACGCTGAAGCTTTCTTT. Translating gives CASSLTGGNAEAFF.

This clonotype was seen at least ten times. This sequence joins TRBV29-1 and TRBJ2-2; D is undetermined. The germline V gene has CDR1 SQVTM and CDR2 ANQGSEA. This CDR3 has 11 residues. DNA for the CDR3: TGCGGTGTCCTTCCGGCCGGGGAGCTGTTTTTT. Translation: CGVLPAGELFF.

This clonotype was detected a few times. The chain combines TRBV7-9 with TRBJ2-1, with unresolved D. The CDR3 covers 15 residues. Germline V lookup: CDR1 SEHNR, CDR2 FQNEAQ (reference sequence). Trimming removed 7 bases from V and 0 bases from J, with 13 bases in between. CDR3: CASTNSRSSYNEQFF. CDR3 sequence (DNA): TGTGCCAGCACCAATAGCCGCTCCTCCTACAATGAGCAGTTCTTC.

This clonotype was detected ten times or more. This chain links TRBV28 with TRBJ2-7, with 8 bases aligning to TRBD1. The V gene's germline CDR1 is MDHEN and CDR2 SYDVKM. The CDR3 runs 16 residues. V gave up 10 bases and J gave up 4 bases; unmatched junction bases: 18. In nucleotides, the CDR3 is TGTGCCATTCAGTCTACAGGGGGTCGGGCTATATACGAGCAGTACTTC. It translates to CAIQSTGGRAIYEQYF. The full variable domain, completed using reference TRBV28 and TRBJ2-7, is DVKVTQSSRYLVKRTGEKVFLECVQDMDHENMFWYRQDPGLGLRLIYFSYDVKMKEKGDIPEGYSVSREKKERFSLILESASTNQTSMYLCAIQSTGGRAIYEQYFGPGTRLTVT.

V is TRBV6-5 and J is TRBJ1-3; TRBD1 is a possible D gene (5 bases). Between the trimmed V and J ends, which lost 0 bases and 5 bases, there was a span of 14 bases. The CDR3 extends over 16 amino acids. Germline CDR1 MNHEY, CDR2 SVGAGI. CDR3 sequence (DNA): TGTGCCAGCAGTTACTCGGGGGTCGGTCGGCGAAACACCATATATTTT. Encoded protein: CASSYSGVGRRNTIYF.

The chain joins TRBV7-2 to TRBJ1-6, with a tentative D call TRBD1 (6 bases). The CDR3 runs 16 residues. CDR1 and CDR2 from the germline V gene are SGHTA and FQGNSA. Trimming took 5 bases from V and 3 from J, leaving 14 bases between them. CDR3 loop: CASSLNRVGYNSPLHF. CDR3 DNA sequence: TGTGCCAGCAGCCTCAACAGGGTGGGCTATAATTCACCCCTCCACTTT.